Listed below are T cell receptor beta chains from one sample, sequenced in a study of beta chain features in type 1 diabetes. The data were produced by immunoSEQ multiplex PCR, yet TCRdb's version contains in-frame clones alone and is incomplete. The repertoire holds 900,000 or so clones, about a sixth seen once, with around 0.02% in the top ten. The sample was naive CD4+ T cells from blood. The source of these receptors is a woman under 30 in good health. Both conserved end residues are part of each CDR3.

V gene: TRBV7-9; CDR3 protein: CAITAVGDYGYTF
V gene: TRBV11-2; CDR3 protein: CASTLSGEDTQYF
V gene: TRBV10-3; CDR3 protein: CAIRNTYNEQFF
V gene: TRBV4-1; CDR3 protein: CASSQGLAGISYNEQFF
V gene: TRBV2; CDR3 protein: CAAARQIVYNEQFF
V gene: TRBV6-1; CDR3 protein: CASSERVWVNTEAFF
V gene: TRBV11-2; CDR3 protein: CASSLSGRYSGNTIYF
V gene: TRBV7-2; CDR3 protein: CASSLVATENGELFF
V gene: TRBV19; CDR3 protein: CASSFRSAGYTF
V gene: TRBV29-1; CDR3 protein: CSVVGPLTGELFF
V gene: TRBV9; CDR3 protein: CASSVPDSNEQFF
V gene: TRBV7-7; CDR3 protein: CASSPGLALQETQYF
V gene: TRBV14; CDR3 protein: CASSSSSYNEQFF
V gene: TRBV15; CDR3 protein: CATSREWRANTGELFF
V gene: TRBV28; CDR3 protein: CASGWAKNIQYF
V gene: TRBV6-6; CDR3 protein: CASSDRLAAGTGELFF
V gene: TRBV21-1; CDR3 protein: CASSKPEPRGLEMKVYEQYF
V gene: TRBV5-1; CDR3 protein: CASSLPGRETQYF
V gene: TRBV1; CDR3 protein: CTSSQGPVVGASSRAGWTDTQYF
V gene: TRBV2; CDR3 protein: CASSEAQSYSSGTGGYTF
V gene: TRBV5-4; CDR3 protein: CASSLQGLDEQYF
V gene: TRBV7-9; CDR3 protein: CASSLLTGNEQFF
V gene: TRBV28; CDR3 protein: CASSTTSANSYEQYF
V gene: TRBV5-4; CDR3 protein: CASSLGSITDTQYF
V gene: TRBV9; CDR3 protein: CASSVMGLEQFF
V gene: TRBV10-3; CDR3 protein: CAISETRFAGPTDTQYF
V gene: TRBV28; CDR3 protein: CASSILIYNEQFF
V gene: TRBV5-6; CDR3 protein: CASSLAMRQDGYTF
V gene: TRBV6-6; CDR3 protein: CASSYRVNEQFF
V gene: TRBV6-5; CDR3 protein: CASNDRTNTEAFF
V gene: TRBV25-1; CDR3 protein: CASRHPGVVGYTF
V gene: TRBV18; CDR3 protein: CASSPSAGGRETQYF
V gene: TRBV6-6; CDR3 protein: CASSSNRGRYLVEQYF
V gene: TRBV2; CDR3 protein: CASSEGGGLRVAGELFF